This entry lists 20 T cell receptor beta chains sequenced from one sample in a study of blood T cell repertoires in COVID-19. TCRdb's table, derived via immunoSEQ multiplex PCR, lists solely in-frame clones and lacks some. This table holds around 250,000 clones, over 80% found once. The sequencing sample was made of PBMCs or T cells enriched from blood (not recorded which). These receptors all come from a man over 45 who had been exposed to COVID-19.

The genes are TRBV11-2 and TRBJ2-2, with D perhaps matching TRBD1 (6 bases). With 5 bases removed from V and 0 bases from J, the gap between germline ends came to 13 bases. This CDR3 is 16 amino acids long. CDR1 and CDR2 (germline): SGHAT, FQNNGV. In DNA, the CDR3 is TGTGCCAGCAGCGCTCAGACAGGCACGAACACCGGGGAGCTGTTTTTT. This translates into CASSAQTGTNTGELFF.

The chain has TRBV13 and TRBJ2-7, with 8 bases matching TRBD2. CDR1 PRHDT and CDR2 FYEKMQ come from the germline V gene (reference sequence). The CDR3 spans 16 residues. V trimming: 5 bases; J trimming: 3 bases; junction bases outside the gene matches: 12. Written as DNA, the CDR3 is TGTGCCAGCAGCCCTATCGGGGGGGTTACGAACTACGAGCAGTACTTC. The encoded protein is CASSPIGGVTNYEQYF.

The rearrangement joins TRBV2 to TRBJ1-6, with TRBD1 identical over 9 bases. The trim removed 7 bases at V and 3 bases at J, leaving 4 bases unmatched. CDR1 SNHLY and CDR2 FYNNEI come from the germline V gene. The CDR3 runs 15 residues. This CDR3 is CASKTGGIYNSPLHF. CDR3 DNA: TGTGCCAGCAAAACAGGGGGCATCTATAATTCACCCCTCCACTTT. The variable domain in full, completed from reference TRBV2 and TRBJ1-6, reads EPEVTQTPSHQVTQMGQEVILRCVPISNHLYFYWYRQILGQKVEFLVSFYNNEISEKSEIFDDQFSVERPDGSNFTLKIRSTKLEDSAMYFCASKTGGIYNSPLHFGNGTRLTVT.

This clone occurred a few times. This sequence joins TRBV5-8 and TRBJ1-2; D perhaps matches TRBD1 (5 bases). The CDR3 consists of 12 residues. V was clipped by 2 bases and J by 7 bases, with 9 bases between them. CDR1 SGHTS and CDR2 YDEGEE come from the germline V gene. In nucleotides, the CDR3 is TGTGCCAGCAGCTTTGGGGCCTCTGGCTACACCTTC. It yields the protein CASSFGASGYTF.

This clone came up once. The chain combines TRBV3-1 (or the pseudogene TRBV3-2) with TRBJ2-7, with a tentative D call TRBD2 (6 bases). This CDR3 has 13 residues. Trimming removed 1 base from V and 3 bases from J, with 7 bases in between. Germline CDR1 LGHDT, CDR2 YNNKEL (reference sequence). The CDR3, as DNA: TGTGCCAGCAGCCAAGGGCGGGGCTACGAGCAGTACGTC. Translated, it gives CASSQGRGYEQYV.

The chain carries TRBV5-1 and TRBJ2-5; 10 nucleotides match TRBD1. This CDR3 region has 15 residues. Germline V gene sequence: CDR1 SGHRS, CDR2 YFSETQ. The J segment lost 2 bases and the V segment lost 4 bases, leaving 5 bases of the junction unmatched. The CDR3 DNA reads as TGCGCCAGCAGCGTCGGGACAGGGGTTCAAGAGACCCAGTACTTC. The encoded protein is CASSVGTGVQETQYF.

The CDR3 here is CASSSRGADTEAFF. CDR3 DNA sequence: TGTGCCAGCAGCTCCCGGGGGGCGGACACTGAAGCTTTCTTT. The chain employs TRBV7-8 and TRBJ1-1; weak D call: TRBD1 (6 bases). Trimming cost V 4 bases and J 3 bases, with 12 bases left between them. The germline CDR1 and CDR2 sequences are SGHVS and FQNEAQ. This CDR3 spans 14 amino acids. The variable domain in full, completed from reference TRBV7-8 and TRBJ1-1, reads GAGVSQSPRYKVAKRGQDVALRCDPISGHVSLFWYQQALGQGPEFLTYFQNEAQLDKSGLPSDRFFAERPEGSVSTLKIQRTQQEDSAVYLCASSSRGADTEAFFGQGTRLTVV.

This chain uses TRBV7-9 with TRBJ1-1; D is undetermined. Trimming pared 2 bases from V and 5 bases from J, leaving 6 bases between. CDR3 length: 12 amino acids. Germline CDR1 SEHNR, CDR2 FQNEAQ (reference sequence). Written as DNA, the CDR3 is TGTGCCAGCAGCTTACGTGCGACTGAAGCTTTCTTT. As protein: CASSLRATEAFF.

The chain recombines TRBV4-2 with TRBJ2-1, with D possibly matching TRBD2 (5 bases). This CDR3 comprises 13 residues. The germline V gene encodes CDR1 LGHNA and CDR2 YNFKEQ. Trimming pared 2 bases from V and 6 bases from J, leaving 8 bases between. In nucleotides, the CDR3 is TGTGCCAGCAGCCAAACCGGACTCAATGAGCAGTTCTTC. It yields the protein CASSQTGLNEQFF.

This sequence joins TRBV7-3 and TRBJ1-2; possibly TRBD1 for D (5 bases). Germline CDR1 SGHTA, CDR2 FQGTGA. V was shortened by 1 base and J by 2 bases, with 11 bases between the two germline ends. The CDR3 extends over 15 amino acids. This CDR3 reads CASSLRPGDNYGYTF. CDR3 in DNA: TGTGCCAGCAGCTTAAGGCCGGGGGACAACTATGGCTACACCTTC. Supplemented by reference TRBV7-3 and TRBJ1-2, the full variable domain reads GAGVSQTPSNKVTEKGKYVELRCDPISGHTALYWYRQSLGQGPEFLIYFQGTGAADDSGLPNDRFFAVRPEGSVSTLKIQRTERGDSAVYLCASSLRPGDNYGYTFGSGTRLTVV.

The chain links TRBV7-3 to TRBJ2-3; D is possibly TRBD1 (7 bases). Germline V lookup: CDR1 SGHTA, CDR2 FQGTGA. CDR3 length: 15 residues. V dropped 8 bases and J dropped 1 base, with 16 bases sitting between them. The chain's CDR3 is CASRRGPGGTDTQYF. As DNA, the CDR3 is TGTGCCAGCCGTAGGGGGCCGGGAGGCACAGATACGCAGTATTTT.

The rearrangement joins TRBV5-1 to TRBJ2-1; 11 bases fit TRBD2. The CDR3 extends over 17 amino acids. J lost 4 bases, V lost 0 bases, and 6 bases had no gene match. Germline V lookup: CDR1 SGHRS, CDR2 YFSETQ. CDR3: CASSLAETSGVYNEQFF. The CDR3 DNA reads TGCGCCAGCAGCTTGGCGGAGACTAGCGGGGTATACAATGAGCAGTTCTTC.

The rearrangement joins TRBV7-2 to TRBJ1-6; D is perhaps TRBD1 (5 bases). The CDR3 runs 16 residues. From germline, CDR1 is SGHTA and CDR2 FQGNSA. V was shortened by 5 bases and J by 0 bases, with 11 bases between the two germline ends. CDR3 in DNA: TGTGCCAGCAGCGGTTTCGGGGGCTCCTATAATTCACCCCTCCACTTT. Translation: CASSGFGGSYNSPLHF.

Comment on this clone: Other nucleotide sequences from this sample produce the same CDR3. This chain's CDR3 is CASSEEGSTEAFF. CDR3 nucleotides: TGTGCCAGCAGTGAGGAGGGAAGCACTGAAGCTTTCTTT. The chain has TRBV2 and TRBJ1-1; D gene uncertain. This CDR3 comprises 13 residues. The V gene lost 3 bases and the J gene lost 4 bases, with 9 bases spanning the gap. From germline, CDR1 is SNHLY and CDR2 FYNNEI.

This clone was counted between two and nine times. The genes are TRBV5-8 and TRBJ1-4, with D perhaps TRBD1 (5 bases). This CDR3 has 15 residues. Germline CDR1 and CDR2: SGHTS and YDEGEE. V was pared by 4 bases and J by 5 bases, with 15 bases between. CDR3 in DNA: TGTGCCAGCAGCCCTCCCGGGGGATTCAATGAAAAACTGTTTTTT. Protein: CASSPPGGFNEKLFF. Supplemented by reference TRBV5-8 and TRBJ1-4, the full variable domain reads EAGVTQSPTHLIKTRGQQATLRCSPISGHTSVYWYQQALGLGLQFLLWYDEGEERNRGNFPPRFSGRQFPNYSSELNVNALELEDSALYLCASSPPGGFNEKLFFGSGTQLSVL.

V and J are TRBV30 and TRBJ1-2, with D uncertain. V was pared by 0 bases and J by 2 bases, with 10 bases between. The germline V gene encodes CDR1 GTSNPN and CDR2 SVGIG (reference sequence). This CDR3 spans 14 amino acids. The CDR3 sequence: CAWSVGVGNYGYTF. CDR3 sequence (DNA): TGTGCCTGGAGTGTAGGCGTGGGCAACTATGGCTACACCTTC.

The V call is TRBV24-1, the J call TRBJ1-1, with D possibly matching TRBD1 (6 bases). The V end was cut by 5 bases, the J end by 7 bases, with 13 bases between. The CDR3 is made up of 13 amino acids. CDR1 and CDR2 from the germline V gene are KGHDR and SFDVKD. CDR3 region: CATSGGGVSEAFF. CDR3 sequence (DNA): TGTGCCACCAGTGGGGGGGGCGTAAGTGAAGCTTTCTTT.

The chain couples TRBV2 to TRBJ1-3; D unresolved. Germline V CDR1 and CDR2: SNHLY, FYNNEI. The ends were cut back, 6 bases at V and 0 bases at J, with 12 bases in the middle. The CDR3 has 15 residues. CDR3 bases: TGTGCCAGCAGGACTGACGGCTCCTCTGGAAACACCATATATTTT. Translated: CASRTDGSSGNTIYF.

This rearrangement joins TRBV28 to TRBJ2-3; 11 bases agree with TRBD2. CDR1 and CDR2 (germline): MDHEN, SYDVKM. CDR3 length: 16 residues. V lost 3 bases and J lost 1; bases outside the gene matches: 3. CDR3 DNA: TGTGCCAGCAGTTTGGTACTAGCGGGGGGCACAGATACGCAGTATTTT. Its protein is CASSLVLAGGTDTQYF.

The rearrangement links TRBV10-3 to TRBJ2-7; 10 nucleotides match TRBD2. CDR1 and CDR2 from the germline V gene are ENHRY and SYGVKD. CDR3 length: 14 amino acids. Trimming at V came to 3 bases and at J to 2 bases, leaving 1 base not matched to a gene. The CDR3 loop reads CAISDSGGPYEQYF. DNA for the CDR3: TGTGCCATCAGTGATAGCGGGGGGCCCTACGAGCAGTACTTC.